Reported below is one T cell receptor beta chain. The antigen is undetermined. Time point indicated: patch test 2, 6 weeks after DPC sensitization. Treatment noted: therapeutic diphenylcyclopropenone sensitization with weekly scalp DPC. This entry belongs to a study of human T cells and chemical hapten exposure. Study outcomes and limitations: Compared to controls, expanded TCRs made significantly more large clusters of similar CDR3s. DPC sensitization left the count of TCRs above 1 in 1000 unchanged.

TCRdb fed the RACE reads into MiXCR, producing one record per CDR3 protein. Among more than 85,000 distinct CDR3 sequences listed, around 10% were seen once. V was clipped by 6 bases and J by 9 bases; unmatched bases: 0. The CDR3 sequence is 11 residues long. Germline assignment: CDR1 MNHEY and CDR2 SVGAGI. This chain connects TRBV6-5 to TRBJ2-4, with TRBD1 identical over 9 bases. This sample comprised whole blood, obtained in connection with sensitization to the hapten diphenylcyclopropenone (DPC). The TCR was taken from a man in his forties with alopecia areata. Some clones in this sample may be carry-over from other donors' samples. The CDR3 sequence: CASRDRGIQYF. The CDR3 DNA reads as TGTGCCAGCAGGGACAGGGGCATTCAGTACTTC.